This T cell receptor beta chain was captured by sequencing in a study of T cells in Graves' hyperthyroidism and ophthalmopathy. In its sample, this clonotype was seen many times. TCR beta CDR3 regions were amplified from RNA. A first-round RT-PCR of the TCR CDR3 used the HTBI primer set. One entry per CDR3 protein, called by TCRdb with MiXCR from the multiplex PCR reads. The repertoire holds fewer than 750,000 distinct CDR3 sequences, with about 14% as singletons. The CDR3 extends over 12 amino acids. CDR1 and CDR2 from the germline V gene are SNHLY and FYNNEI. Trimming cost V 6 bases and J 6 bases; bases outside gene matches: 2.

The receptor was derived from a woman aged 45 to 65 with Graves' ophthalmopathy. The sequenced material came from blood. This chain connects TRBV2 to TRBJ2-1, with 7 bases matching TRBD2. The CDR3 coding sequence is TGTGCCAGCAGGGGCGGGAGCAATGAGCAGTTCTTC. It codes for CASRGGSNEQFF.